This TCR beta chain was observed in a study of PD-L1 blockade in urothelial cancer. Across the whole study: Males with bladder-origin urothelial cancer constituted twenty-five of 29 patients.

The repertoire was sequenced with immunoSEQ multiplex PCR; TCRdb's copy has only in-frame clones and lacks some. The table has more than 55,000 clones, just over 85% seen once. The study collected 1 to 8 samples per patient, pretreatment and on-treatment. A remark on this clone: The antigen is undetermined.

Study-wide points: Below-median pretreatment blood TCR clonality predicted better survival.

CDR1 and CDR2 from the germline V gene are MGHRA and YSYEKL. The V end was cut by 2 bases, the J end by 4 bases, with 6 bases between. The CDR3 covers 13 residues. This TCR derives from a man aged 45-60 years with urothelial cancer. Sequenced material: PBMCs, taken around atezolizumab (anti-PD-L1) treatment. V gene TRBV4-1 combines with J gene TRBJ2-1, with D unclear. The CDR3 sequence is CASSQTPYNEQFF. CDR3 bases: TGCGCCAGCAGCCAAACTCCATACAATGAGCAGTTCTTC.